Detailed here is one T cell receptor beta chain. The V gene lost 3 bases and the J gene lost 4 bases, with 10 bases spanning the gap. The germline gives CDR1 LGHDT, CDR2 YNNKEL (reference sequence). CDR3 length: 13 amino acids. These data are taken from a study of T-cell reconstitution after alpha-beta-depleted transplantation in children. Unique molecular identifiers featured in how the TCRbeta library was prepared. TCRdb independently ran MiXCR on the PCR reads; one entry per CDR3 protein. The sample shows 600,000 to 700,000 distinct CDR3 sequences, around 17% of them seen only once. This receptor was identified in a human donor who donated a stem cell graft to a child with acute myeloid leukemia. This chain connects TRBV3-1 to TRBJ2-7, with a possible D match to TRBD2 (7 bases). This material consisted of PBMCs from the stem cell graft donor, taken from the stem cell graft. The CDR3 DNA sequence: TGTGCCAGCAGCCAGGCGGGGGCGTACGAGCAGTACTTC. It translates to CASSQAGAYEQYF.